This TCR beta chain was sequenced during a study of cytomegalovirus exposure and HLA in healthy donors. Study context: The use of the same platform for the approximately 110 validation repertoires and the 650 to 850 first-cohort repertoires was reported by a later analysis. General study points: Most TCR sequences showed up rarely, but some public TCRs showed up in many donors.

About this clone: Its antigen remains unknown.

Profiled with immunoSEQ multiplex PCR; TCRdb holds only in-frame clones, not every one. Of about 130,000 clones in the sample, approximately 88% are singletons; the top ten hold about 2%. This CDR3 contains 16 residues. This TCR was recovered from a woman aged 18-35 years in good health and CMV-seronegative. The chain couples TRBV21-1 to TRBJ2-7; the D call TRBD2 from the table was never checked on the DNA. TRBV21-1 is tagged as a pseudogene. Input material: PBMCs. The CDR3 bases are TGTGCCAGCAGCAAAGTGGGCCCTAGCAGCCCCTACGAGCAGTACTTC. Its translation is CASSKVGPSSPYEQYF.